Shown below are 5 T cell receptor beta chains from a single sample sequenced in a study of blood T cell repertoires in COVID-19. Sequencing was performed with immunoSEQ multiplex PCR; in TCRdb, only in-frame clones are kept and a portion is missing. The data show about 140,000 clones, 88% seen once. Material: peripheral blood. The receptors derive from a man in his 70s with acute or convalescent COVID-19.

V and J are TRBV29-1 and TRBJ2-3; weak D call: TRBD1 (5 bases). The length of the CDR3 is 18 residues. V gave up 4 bases and J gave up 2 bases, with 25 bases separating them. CDR1 is SQVTM and CDR2 is ANQGSEA in the germline V gene. The CDR3 DNA reads TGCAGCGTTGTAATACTGGAGAAGAAACAGGCAATCACAGATACGCAGTATTTT. Translating it yields CSVVILEKKQAITDTQYF.

Of note for this clone: At the DNA level, this CDR3 is encoded by other sequences in the same sample as well. V gene TRBV5-1 combines with J gene TRBJ2-5; D uncertain. This CDR3 has 13 residues. The germline CDR1 and CDR2 sequences are SGHRS and YFSETQ. Trimming took off 2 bases at V and 3 bases at J, with 8 bases between the two ends. CDR3: CASSFGTEETQYF. The CDR3 DNA sequence: TGCGCCAGCAGCTTTGGCACCGAAGAGACCCAGTACTTC.

The V gene is TRBV5-6, the J gene TRBJ1-5, with D uncertain. Between the trimmed V and J ends, which lost 0 bases and 0 bases, there was a span of 7 bases. The CDR3 sequence is 15 residues long. Germline CDR1 and CDR2: SGHDT and YYEEEE. CDR3 amino acids: CASSLGPNSNQPQHF. Written as DNA, the CDR3 is TGTGCCAGCAGCTTGGGTCCCAATAGCAATCAGCCCCAGCATTTT.

V gene TRBV10-1 combines with J gene TRBJ2-3, with 11 positions matching TRBD2. The germline V gene has CDR1 WNHNN and CDR2 SYGVQD (reference sequence). The J segment lost 1 base and the V segment lost 2 bases, leaving 2 bases of the junction unmatched. The CDR3 contains 16 residues. The CDR3 DNA reads as TGCGCCAGCAGTGAGGCGACTAGCGGGGGCACAGATACGCAGTATTTT. Translating it yields CASSEATSGGTDTQYF.

The chain has TRBV27 and TRBJ1-5; a weak D match, TRBD1 (6 bases). CDR3 size: 16 residues. Germline V gene lookup returns CDR1 MNHEY and CDR2 SMNVEV (reference sequence). V lost 8 bases, J lost 4 bases, and 21 bases lay in between. CDR3: CASGSHQGLGNQPQHF. In nucleotides, the CDR3 is TGTGCCAGCGGATCTCATCAGGGGCTCGGGAATCAGCCCCAGCATTTT.